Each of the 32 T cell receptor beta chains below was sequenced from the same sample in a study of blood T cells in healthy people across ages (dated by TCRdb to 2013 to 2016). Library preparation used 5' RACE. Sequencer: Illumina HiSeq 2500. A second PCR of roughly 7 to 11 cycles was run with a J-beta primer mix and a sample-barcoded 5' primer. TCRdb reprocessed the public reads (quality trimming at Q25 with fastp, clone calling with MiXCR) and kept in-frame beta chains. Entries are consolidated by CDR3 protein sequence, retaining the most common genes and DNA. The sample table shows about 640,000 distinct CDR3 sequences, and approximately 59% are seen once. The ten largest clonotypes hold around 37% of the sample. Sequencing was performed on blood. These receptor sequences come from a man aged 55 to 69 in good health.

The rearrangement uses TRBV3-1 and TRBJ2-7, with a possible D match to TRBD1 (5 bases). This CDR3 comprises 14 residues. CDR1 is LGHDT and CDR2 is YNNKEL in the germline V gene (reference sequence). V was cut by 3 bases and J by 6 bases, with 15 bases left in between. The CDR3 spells CASSHPAGLGEQYF. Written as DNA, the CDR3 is TGTGCCAGCAGCCATCCGGCAGGGTTAGGCGAGCAGTACTTC.

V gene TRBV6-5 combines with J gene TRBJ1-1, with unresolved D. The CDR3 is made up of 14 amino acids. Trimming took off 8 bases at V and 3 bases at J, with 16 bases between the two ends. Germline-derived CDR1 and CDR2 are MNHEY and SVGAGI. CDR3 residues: CASATQQADTEAFF. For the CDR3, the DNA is TGTGCCAGCGCCACCCAGCAGGCAGACACTGAAGCTTTCTTT.

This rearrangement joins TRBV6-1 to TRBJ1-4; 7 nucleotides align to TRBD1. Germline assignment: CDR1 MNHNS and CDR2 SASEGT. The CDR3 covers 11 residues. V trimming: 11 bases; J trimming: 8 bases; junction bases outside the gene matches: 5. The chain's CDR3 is CAAGGFEKLFF. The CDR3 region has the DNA TGTGCCGCAGGGGGATTCGAAAAACTGTTTTTT.

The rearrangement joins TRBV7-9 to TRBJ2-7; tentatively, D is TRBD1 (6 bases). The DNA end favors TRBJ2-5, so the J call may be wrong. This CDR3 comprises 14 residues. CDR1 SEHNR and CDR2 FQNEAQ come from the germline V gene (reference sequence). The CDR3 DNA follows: TGTGCCAGCAGCTTAGCGGGCAGGGGCCAGACCCAGTACTTC. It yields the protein CASSLAGRGQTQYF.

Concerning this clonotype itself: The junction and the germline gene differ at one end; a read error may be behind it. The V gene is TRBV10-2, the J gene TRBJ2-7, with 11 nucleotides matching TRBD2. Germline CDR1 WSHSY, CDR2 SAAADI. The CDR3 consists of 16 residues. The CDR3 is CASSPRPRTSGYEQYF. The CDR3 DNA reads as TGTGCCAGCAGTCCCCGGCCTCGGACTAGCGGGTACGAGCAGTACTTC.

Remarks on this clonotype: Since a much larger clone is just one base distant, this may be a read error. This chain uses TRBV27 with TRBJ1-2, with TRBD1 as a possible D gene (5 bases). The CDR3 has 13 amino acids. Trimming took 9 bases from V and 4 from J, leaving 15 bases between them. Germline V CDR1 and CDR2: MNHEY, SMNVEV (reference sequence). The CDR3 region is CARGVAVIYGYTF. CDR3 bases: TGTGCCAGGGGGGTCGCGGTGATCTATGGCTACACCTTC.

The CDR3 reads CSARRAGQETQYF. CDR3 DNA: TGCAGTGCCCGGCGGGCGGGACAAGAGACCCAGTACTTC. The chain has TRBV20-1 and TRBJ2-7, with TRBD2 as a possible D gene (6 bases). The last part of the DNA fits TRBJ2-5 better; the J call may be wrong. The CDR3 extends over 13 amino acids. The germline V gene encodes CDR1 DFQATT and CDR2 SNEGSKA (reference sequence).

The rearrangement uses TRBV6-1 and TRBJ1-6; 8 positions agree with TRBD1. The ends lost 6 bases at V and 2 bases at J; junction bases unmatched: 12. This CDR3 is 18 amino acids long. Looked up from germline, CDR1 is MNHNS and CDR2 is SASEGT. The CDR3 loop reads CASSWDRTISPYNSPLHF. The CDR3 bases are TGTGCCAGCAGCTGGGACAGGACTATAAGCCCCTATAATTCACCCCTCCACTTT.

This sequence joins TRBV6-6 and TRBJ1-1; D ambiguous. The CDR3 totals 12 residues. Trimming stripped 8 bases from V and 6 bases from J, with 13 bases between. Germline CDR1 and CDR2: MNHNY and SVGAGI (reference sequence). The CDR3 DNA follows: TGTGCCAGCGGCCACTCCGCCGCTGAAGCTTTCTTT. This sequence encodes CASGHSAAEAFF.

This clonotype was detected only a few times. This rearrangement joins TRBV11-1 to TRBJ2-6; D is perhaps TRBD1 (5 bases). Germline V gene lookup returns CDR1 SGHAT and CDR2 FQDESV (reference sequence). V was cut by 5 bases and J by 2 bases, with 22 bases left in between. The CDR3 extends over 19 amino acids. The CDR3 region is CASSPHPGLRYTGANVLTF. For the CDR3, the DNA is TGTGCCAGCAGCCCGCACCCAGGGCTTCGTTATACTGGGGCCAACGTCCTGACTTTC.

The CDR3 reads CASSGTTGGLSPLHF. The CDR3 region has the DNA TGTGCCAGCAGTGGGACGACAGGGGGCCTTTCACCCCTCCACTTT. This chain joins TRBV25-1 and TRBJ1-6; TRBD1 aligns across 10 bases. In germline, CDR1 is MGHDK, CDR2 SYGVNS. J was trimmed by 9 bases and V by 4 bases; bases with no gene match: 6. This CDR3 comprises 15 residues.

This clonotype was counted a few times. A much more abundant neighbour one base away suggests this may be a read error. CDR3 nucleotides: TGCGCCAGCAGCCAAGGGACAGACCAAGAGACCCAGTACTTC. Translating gives CASSQGTDQETQYF. The chain has TRBV5-1 and TRBJ2-5; 7 positions agree with TRBD1. The CDR3 is 14 amino acids. CDR1 and CDR2 from the germline V gene are SGHRS and YFSETQ. Trimming at V came to 4 bases and at J to 0 bases, leaving 3 bases not matched to a gene. Complete variable domain (other parts from reference TRBV5-1 and TRBJ2-5): KAGVTQTPRYLIKTRGQQVTLSCSPISGHRSVSWYQQTPGQGLQFLFEYFSETQRNKGNFPGRFSGRQFSNSRSEMNVSTLELGDSALYLCASSQGTDQETQYFGPGTRLLVL.

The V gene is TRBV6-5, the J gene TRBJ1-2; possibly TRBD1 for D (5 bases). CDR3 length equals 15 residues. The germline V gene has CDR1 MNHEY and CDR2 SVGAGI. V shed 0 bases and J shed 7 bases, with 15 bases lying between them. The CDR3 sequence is CASSYSSRTHCGYTF. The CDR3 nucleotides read TGTGCCAGCAGTTACTCGAGTAGGACACACTGTGGCTACACCTTC.

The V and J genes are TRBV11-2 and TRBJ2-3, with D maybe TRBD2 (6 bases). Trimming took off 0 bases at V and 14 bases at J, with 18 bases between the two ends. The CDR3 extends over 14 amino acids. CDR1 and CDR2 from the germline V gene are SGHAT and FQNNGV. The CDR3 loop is CASSLDLRGFIRYF. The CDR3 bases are TGTGCCAGCAGCTTAGATCTTCGGGGGTTTATCCGGTATTTT. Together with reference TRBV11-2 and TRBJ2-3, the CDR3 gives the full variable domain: EAGVAQSPRYKIIEKRQSVAFWCNPISGHATLYWYQQILGQGPKLLIQFQNNGVVDDSQLPKDRFSAERLKGVDSTLKIQPAKLEDSAVYLCASSLDLRGFIRYFGPGTRLTVL.

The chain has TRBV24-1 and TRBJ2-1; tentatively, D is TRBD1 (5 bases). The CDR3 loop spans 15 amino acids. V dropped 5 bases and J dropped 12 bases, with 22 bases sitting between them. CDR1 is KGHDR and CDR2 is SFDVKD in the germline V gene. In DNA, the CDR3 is TGTGCCACCAGTGGCAGGGAAGGGTCTCGAGATACGCAGTTCTTC. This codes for CATSGREGSRDTQFF.

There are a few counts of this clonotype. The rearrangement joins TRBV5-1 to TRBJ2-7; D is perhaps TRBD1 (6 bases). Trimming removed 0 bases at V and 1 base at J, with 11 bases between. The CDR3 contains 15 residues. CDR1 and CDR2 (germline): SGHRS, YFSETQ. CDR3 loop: CASSLGTVRSYEQYF. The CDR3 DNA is TGCGCCAGCAGCTTGGGGACAGTTCGGTCCTACGAGCAGTACTTC.

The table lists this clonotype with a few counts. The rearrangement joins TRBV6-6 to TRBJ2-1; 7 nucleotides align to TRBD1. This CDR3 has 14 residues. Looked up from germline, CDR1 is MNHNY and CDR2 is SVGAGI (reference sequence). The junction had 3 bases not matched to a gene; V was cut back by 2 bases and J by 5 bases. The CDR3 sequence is CASSYGDRHNEQFF. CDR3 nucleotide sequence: TGTGCCAGCAGTTACGGGGACAGACACAATGAGCAGTTCTTC.

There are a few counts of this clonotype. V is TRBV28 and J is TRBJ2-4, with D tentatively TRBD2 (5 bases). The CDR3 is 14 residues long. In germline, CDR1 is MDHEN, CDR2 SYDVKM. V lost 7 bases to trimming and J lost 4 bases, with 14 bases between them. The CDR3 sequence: CASMNPGWKNIQYF. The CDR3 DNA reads TGTGCCAGCATGAATCCGGGGTGGAAAAACATTCAGTACTTC.

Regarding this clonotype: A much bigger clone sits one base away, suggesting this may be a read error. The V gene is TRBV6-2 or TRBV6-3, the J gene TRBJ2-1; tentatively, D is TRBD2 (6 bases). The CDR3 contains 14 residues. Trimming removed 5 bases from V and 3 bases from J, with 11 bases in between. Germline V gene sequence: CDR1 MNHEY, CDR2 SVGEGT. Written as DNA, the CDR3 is TGTGCCAGCAGTCCCCGGGAGCTCTACAATGAGCAGTTCTTC. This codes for CASSPRELYNEQFF.

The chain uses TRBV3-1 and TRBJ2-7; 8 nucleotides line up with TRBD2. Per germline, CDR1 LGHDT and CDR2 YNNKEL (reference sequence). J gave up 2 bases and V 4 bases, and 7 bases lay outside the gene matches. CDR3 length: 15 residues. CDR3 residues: CASSLGPGGAYEQYF. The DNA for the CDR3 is TGTGCCAGCAGCCTCGGGCCCGGGGGGGCCTACGAGCAGTACTTC.

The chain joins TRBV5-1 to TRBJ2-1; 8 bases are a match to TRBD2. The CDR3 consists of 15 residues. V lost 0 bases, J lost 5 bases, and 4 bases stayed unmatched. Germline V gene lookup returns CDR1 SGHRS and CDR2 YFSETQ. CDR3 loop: CASSLEAGAHNEQFF. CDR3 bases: TGCGCCAGCAGCTTGGAAGCGGGGGCCCACAATGAGCAGTTCTTC.

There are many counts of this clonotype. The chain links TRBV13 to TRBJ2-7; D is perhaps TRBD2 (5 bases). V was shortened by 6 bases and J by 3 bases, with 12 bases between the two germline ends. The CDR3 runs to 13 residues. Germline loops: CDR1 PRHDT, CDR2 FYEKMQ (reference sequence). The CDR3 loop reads CASSPGLSYEQYF. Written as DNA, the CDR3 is TGTGCCAGCAGTCCCGGACTGAGCTACGAGCAGTACTTC.

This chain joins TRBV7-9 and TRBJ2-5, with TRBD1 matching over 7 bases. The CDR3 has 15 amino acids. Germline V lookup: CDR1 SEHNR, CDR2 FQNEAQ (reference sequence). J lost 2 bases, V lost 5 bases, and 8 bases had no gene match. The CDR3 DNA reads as TGTGCCAGCAGCAAAGGGGGCGGGTTACAAGAGACCCAGTACTTC. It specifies CASSKGGGLQETQYF. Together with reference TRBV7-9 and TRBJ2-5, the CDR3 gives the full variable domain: DTGVSQNPRHKITKRGQNVTFRCDPISEHNRLYWYRQTLGQGPEFLTYFQNEAQLEKSRLLSDRFSAERPKGSFSTLEIQRTEQGDSAMYLCASSKGGGLQETQYFGPGTRLLVL.

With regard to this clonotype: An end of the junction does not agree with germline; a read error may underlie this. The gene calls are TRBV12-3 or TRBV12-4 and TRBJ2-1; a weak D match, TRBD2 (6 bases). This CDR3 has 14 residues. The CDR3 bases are TGTACCAGCAGCCCGACTAGTCCCTACAATGAGCAGTTCTTC. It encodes CTSSPTSPYNEQFF.

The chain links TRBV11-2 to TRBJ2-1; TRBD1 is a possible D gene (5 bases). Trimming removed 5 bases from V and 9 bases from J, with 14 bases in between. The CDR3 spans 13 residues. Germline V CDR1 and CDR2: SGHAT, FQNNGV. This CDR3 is CASSPSGLGEQFF. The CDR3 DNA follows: TGTGCCAGCAGCCCGTCAGGGCTGGGTGAGCAGTTCTTC.

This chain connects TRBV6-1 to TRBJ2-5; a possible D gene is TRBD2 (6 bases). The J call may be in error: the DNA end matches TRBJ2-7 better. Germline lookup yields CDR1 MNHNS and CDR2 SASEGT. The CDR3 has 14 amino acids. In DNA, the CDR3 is TGTGCCAGCAGTGAATCCCCTAGCGCCTACGAGCAGTACTTC. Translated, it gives CASSESPSAYEQYF.

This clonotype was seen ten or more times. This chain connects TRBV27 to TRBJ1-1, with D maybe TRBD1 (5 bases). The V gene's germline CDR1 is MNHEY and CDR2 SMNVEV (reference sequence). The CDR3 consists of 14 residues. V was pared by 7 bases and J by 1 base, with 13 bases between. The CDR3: CASTRSDRNTEAFF. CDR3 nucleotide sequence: TGTGCCAGCACTCGATCCGACAGGAACACTGAAGCTTTCTTT.

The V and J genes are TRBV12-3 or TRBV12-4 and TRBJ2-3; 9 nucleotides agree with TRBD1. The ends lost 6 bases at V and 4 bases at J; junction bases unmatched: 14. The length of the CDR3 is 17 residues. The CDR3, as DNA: TGTGCCAGCAGCCAGCCGCCCGGGACAGGGAGGGCAGATACGCAGTATTTT. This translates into CASSQPPGTGRADTQYF.

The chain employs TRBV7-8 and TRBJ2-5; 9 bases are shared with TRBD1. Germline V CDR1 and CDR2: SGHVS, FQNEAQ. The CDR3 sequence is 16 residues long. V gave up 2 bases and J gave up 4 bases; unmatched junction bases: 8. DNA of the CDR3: TGTGCCAGCAGCTTACGTGGGACAGGGCGGAGAGAGACCCAGTACTTC. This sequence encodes CASSLRGTGRRETQYF.

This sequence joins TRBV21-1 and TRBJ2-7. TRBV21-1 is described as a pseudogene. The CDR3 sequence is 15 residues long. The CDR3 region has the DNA TGTGCCAGCAGCAAAGGGCTGGAGAGCTCCTACGAGCAGTACTTC. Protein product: CASSKGLESSYEQYF.

CDR3 nucleotide sequence: TGTGCCAGCAGCTTCGAGGGAACGTCTGGAAACACCATATATTTT. Translating it yields CASSFEGTSGNTIYF. This chain connects TRBV5-6 to TRBJ1-3; D gene uncertain. The CDR3 is 15 amino acids. Trimming removed 2 bases at V and 1 base at J, with 10 bases between. CDR1 is SGHDT and CDR2 is YYEEEE in the germline V gene.

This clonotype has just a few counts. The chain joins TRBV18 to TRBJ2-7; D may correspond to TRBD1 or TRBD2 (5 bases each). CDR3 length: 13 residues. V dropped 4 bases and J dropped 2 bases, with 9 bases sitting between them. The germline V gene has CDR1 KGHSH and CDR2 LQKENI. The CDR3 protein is CASSRGDAYEQYF. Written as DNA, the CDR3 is TGTGCCAGCTCACGTGGGGACGCCTACGAGCAGTACTTC.